Presented here are 12 T cell receptor beta chains from one specimen sequenced in a study of T cell responses to AZD1222 COVID-19 vaccine. The table came from immunoSEQ multiplex PCR; TCRdb's copy has only in-frame clones and leaves some out. Of under 110,000 clones listed, just over 90% were seen once; the top ten hold under 1.5%. Specimen: peripheral blood, collected on day 0 of AZD1222 vaccination. These receptor sequences come from an adult in good health.

V and J are TRBV9 and TRBJ2-7; no clear D. This CDR3 has 13 amino acids. Germline V gene sequence: CDR1 SGDLS, CDR2 YYNGEE. Between the trimmed V and J ends, which lost 0 bases and 2 bases, there was a span of 6 bases. CDR3 DNA: TGTGCCAGCAGCGTAGCACCCCCCTACGAGCAGTACTTC. Protein: CASSVAPPYEQYF. The variable domain in full, with the rest retrieved from reference TRBV9 and TRBJ2-7, is DSGVTQTPKHLITATGQRVTLRCSPRSGDLSVYWYQQSLDQGLQFLIQYYNGEERAKGNILERFSAQQFPDLHSELNLSSLELGDSALYFCASSVAPPYEQYFGPGTRLTVT.

The chain employs TRBV4-1 and TRBJ1-1; a possible D gene is TRBD1 (5 bases). Deletions cut 1 base from V and 6 bases from J, with 12 bases between. There are 14 residues in the CDR3. Germline CDR1 reads MGHRA; CDR2 reads YSYEKL. CDR3 in amino acids: CASSQVPGGAEAFF. In DNA form, the CDR3 reads TGCGCCAGCAGCCAAGTCCCCGGGGGGGCTGAAGCTTTCTTT.

This chain joins TRBV5-6 and TRBJ2-3; TRBD2 matches at 7 bases. Trimming at V came to 5 bases and at J to 4 bases, leaving 16 bases not matched to a gene. The CDR3 runs to 17 residues. From germline, CDR1 is SGHDT and CDR2 YYEEEE. The CDR3 sequence is CASSSAPGLQPPDTQYF. CDR3 sequence (DNA): TGTGCCAGCAGTTCCGCGCCGGGACTACAGCCCCCAGATACGCAGTATTTT.

The chain uses TRBV5-6 and TRBJ1-1; a possible D gene is TRBD1 (5 bases). Germline V gene lookup returns CDR1 SGHDT and CDR2 YYEEEE. V was trimmed by 2 bases and J by 4 bases, leaving 15 bases between them. The CDR3 covers 15 residues. The CDR3 loop reads CASSFGAGRGTEAFF. The DNA for the CDR3 is TGTGCCAGCAGCTTCGGGGCAGGTCGTGGCACTGAAGCTTTCTTT.

The chain is built from TRBV4-2 and TRBJ2-2; TRBD1 matches 8 bases. The CDR3 sequence is 18 residues long. J lost 4 bases, V lost 4 bases, and 14 bases had no gene match. Germline CDR1 and CDR2: LGHNA and YNFKEQ. This CDR3 is CASSPEARTGLGTGELFF. Written as DNA, the CDR3 is TGTGCCAGCAGCCCAGAAGCCCGGACAGGGCTTGGCACCGGGGAGCTGTTTTTT.

The chain uses TRBV19 and TRBJ2-1, with D perhaps TRBD1 (5 bases). Germline loops: CDR1 LNHDA, CDR2 SQIVND (reference sequence). Trimming removed 3 bases at V and 0 bases at J, with 9 bases between. The CDR3 runs to 15 residues. CDR3 sequence: CASSMTASSYNEQFF. CDR3 sequence (DNA): TGTGCCAGTAGTATGACAGCGAGCTCCTACAATGAGCAGTTCTTC.

The V call is TRBV12-3 or TRBV12-4, the J call TRBJ1-2; D ambiguous. This CDR3 spans 13 amino acids. V was trimmed by 3 bases and J by 7 bases, leaving 12 bases between them. CDR3 sequence reads: CASSLAGLSGYTF. The CDR3, as DNA: TGTGCCAGCAGTTTGGCGGGTCTGTCTGGCTACACCTTC.

The chain is built from TRBV29-1 and TRBJ2-3, with TRBD2 matching 7 bases. This CDR3 contains 15 residues. The V segment lost 5 bases and the J segment 0 bases; nucleotides outside the gene matches: 8. In germline, CDR1 is SQVTM, CDR2 ANQGSEA. As DNA, the CDR3 is TGCAGCGTTTTGGGGGGAGGGCCTAGCACAGATACGCAGTATTTT. Amino acid sequence: CSVLGGGPSTDTQYF.

This chain connects TRBV7-9 to TRBJ1-3; 8 positions match TRBD1. Germline V gives CDR1 SEHNR, CDR2 FQNEAQ (reference sequence). Trimming at V came to 4 bases and at J to 3 bases, leaving 5 bases not matched to a gene. This CDR3 spans 15 amino acids. The CDR3 spells CASSYPGQDGNTIYF. The CDR3 DNA is TGTGCCAGCAGCTATCCGGGACAGGATGGAAACACCATATATTTT.

This clone occurred once. CDR3 sequence: CASYPTPDTFYTEAFF. CDR3 DNA sequence: TGTGCCAGCTACCCCACCCCCGACACCTTTTACACTGAAGCTTTCTTT. V is TRBV27 and J is TRBJ1-1, with unresolved D. This CDR3 region has 16 residues. Germline CDR1 reads MNHEY; CDR2 reads SMNVEV (reference sequence). Trimming took 8 bases from V and 3 from J, leaving 22 bases between them.

The chain employs TRBV24-1 and TRBJ2-2; the D is unclear. Germline CDR1 reads KGHDR; CDR2 reads SFDVKD. V was pared by 6 bases and J by 7 bases, with 11 bases between. This CDR3 spans 13 amino acids. The CDR3 DNA follows: TGTGCCACCAGTCGGCAGGCGAACGGGGAGCTGTTTTTT. Residues: CATSRQANGELFF.

This chain joins TRBV5-6 and TRBJ2-7; D gene uncertain. Germline V gives CDR1 SGHDT, CDR2 YYEEEE. The CDR3 contains 13 residues. V dropped 0 bases and J dropped 2 bases, with 6 bases sitting between them. For the CDR3, the DNA is TGTGCCAGCAGCTTGGAGGCCACCTACGAGCAGTACTTC. As protein: CASSLEATYEQYF. The variable domain in full, completed from reference TRBV5-6 and TRBJ2-7, reads DAGVTQSPTHLIKTRGQQVTLRCSPKSGHDTVSWYQQALGQGPQFIFQYYEEEERQRGNFPDRFSGHQFPNYSSELNVNALLLGDSALYLCASSLEATYEQYFGPGTRLTVT.